This record looks at one TCR beta chain sequence and its context. The sample belongs to a study of CD8+CD57+ T cells in acquired aplastic anemia. Study as a whole: Recorded DNA amounts for sorted CD4+ and CD8+ cells had an average of around 3.4 ug.

An expansion of CD8+CD57+ cells by flow cytometry had been shown in patients chosen for sequencing. Trimming removed 4 bases at V and 2 bases at J, with 15 bases between. CDR3 length: 16 residues. Germline CDR1 and CDR2: LNHDA and SQIVND (reference sequence). According to the study, genomic DNA was the template for TCR beta VDJ and CDR3 profiling. MiXCR was run by TCRdb on the reads, yielding one entry per CDR3 protein. The top ten clones hold about 8.8% of a sample with around 200,000 distinct CDR3 sequences, approximately 48% of them seen once. The sequenced material came from sorted CD4+, CD8+, or CD8+CD57+ T cells (not recorded which) from PBMCs. The source of this sequence is a human donor with aplastic anemia. The chain carries TRBV19 and TRBJ2-1; D perhaps matches TRBD2 (5 bases). The CDR3 nucleotides are TGTGCCAGTAGTACGTTATTCGCGGGCGCCTACAATGAGCAGTTCTTC. Encoded protein: CASSTLFAGAYNEQFF.